These T cell receptor beta chains were read from a single sample in a study of shared clonotypes between healthy human individuals. Assay used: immunoSEQ multiplex PCR; TCRdb lists only in-frame clones, some missing. The table includes approximately 250,000 clones, about 65% detected once. The sequencing sample was made of memory CD4+ T cells sorted from blood. All receptors derive from a man aged 25 to 40 in good health. The CDR3 runs from the conserved cysteine through the conserved F or W. The D gene is left open where the match is weak. Size is stated for part of the rows, as once, few or many counts, or as a class when the clone is expanded.

12	TRBV7-8	TRBJ2-7	NA	TRBD1	CASSHDRGEQYF	TGTGCCAGCAGCCACGACAGGGGGGAGCAGTACTTC
17	TRBV7-8	TRBJ2-4	once	NA	CASSLGATGLAKNIQYF	TGTGCCAGCAGCTTAGGGGCGACGGGGCTAGCCAAAAACATTCAGTACTTC
13	TRBV14	TRBJ1-5	NA	NA	CASSIRSNQPQHF	TGTGCCAGCAGTATCCGTAGCAATCAGCCCCAGCATTTT
14	TRBV7-9	TRBJ2-1	NA	TRBD2	CASSSSGRAEGQFF	TGTGCCAGCAGCTCTAGCGGGAGGGCTGAAGGGCAGTTCTTC
12	TRBV28	TRBJ1-2	NA	NA	CASSPRTHGYTF	TGTGCCAGCAGTCCCAGGACCCATGGCTACACCTTC
13	TRBV28	TRBJ1-2	NA	NA	CASSPSAWDGYTF	TGTGCCAGCAGCCCATCCGCCTGGGATGGCTACACCTTC
15	TRBV7-2	TRBJ1-5	many	NA	CASSLVGESNQPQHF	TGTGCCAGCAGCTTAGTCGGGGAAAGCAATCAGCCCCAGCATTTT
16	TRBV15	TRBJ2-3	few	NA	CATSRDLPGSTDTQYF	TGTGCCACCAGCAGAGATCTACCAGGAAGCACAGATACGCAGTATTTT
13	TRBV5-4	TRBJ1-2	few	NA	CASQLDGLSGYTF	TGTGCCAGCCAGTTGGACGGATTGTCTGGCTACACCTTC
14	TRBV11-2	TRBJ2-5	NA	TRBD2	CASSKTSGQETQYF	TGTGCCAGCAGCAAGACTAGCGGTCAAGAGACCCAGTACTTC
16	TRBV5-1	TRBJ2-1	NA	TRBD2	CASSSLAGGSYNEQFF	TGCGCCAGCAGCTCGCTAGCGGGAGGCTCCTACAATGAGCAGTTCTTC
15	TRBV5-1	TRBJ1-1	NA	NA	CASSFNTPFNTEAFF	TGCGCCAGCAGCTTTAACACCCCTTTCAACACTGAAGCTTTCTTT
13	TRBV2	TRBJ2-5	many	TRBD1	CASRYRGQETQYF	TGTGCCAGCAGGTACAGGGGGCAAGAGACCCAGTACTTC
15	TRBV5-5	TRBJ2-1	NA	NA	CASSLAEGTFDEQFF	TGTGCCAGCAGCTTGGCCGAGGGGACATTTGATGAGCAGTTCTTC
15	TRBV28	TRBJ1-1	few	NA	CASSLQRRRNTEAFF	TGTGCCAGCAGTTTACAAAGACGCAGGAACACTGAAGCTTTCTTT
15	TRBV28	TRBJ1-4	NA	TRBD1	CASSLPQGAGEKLFF	TGTGCCAGCAGTTTACCACAGGGGGCGGGTGAAAAACTGTTTTTT
14	TRBV11-2	TRBJ2-3	NA	NA	CASSFSRTTDTQYF	TGTGCCAGCAGCTTTAGCCGGACTACAGATACGCAGTATTTT
11	TRBV29-1	TRBJ2-7	NA	NA	CSAGTSYEQYF	TGCAGCGCTGGGACTTCCTACGAGCAGTACTTC
16	TRBV6-6	TRBJ2-2	NA	TRBD2	CASSQTSGLNTGELFF	TGTGCCAGCAGCCAGACTAGCGGCCTTAACACCGGGGAGCTGTTTTTT
15	TRBV7-2	TRBJ2-1	NA	NA	CASSLEATLRNEQFF	TGTGCCAGCAGCTTAGAGGCTACACTTCGGAATGAGCAGTTCTTC
14	TRBV6-5	TRBJ2-7	NA	TRBD1	CASSLGQGSAEQYF	TGTGCCAGCAGCTTGGGACAGGGGTCGGCCGAGCAGTACTTC
16	TRBV2	TRBJ2-5	NA	TRBD2	CARGTSGRGAAGAQYF	TGTGCCAGAGGAACTAGCGGGAGAGGAGCAGCGGGGGCCCAGTACTTC
16	TRBV5-1	TRBJ2-6	once	NA	CASSYSGVSGANVLTF	TGCGCCAGCAGCTATTCGGGTGTCTCTGGGGCCAACGTCCTGACTTTC
14	TRBV10-1	TRBJ2-1	NA	TRBD2	CASSAASGLGEQFF	TGCGCCAGCAGTGCGGCTAGCGGGTTGGGTGAGCAGTTCTTC
11	TRBV20-1	TRBJ1-2	NA	NA	CSARADYGYTF	TGCAGTGCTAGAGCGGACTATGGCTACACCTTC
16	TRBV29-1	TRBJ1-2	NA	NA	CSVEGGTSASNYGYTF	TGCAGCGTTGAAGGGGGGACGTCAGCCTCTAACTATGGCTACACCTTC
12	TRBV5-1	TRBJ2-1	NA	NA	CASSLPGNEQFF	TGCGCCAGCAGCTTGCCGGGCAATGAGCAGTTCTTC
15	TRBV28	TRBJ1-1	NA	NA	CASSSTFVLNTEAFF	TGTGCCAGCAGTTCTACATTCGTCTTGAACACTGAAGCTTTCTTT
15	TRBV15	TRBJ2-7	many	TRBD1	CATSRDRSGQGEQYF	TGTGCCACCAGCAGAGATCGTAGCGGACAGGGCGAGCAGTACTTC
14	TRBV19	TRBJ2-7	once	TRBD1	CASRIHRGAYEQYF	TGTGCCAGTAGGATACACAGGGGGGCGTACGAGCAGTACTTC
15	TRBV6-6	TRBJ1-1	few	NA	CASSPQVGGTTEAFF	TGTGCCAGCAGCCCCCAGGTAGGGGGGACCACTGAAGCTTTCTTT
14	TRBV6-1	TRBJ2-5	NA	TRBD1	CASSERGQQETQYF	TGTGCCAGCAGTGAACGGGGACAGCAAGAGACCCAGTACTTC
20	TRBV18	TRBJ2-6	NA	NA	CASSLRQGASSISGANVLTF	TGTGCCAGCTCACTGCGGCAGGGAGCGTCCAGTATCTCTGGGGCCAACGTCCTGACTTTC
14	TRBV11-2	TRBJ2-5	NA	NA	CASSLAGRAETQYF	TGTGCCAGCAGCTTGGCGGGGCGGGCGGAGACCCAGTACTTC
13	TRBV15	TRBJ2-5	NA	TRBD2	CATSHIAGETQHF	TGTGCCACCAGCCATATAGCGGGAGAGACCCAGCACTTC
16	TRBV10-3	TRBJ2-3	once	TRBD2	CAISRGLAVEGDTQYF	TGTGCCATCAGCCGGGGACTAGCGGTAGAGGGGGATACGCAGTATTTT
14	TRBV6-1	TRBJ2-7	few	NA	CASRAPGHSYEQYF	TGTGCCAGCAGAGCACCGGGACACTCCTACGAGCAGTACTTC
14	TRBV18	TRBJ1-4	NA	NA	CASSLLGGTEKLFF	TGTGCCAGCTCACTCCTCGGGGGAACTGAAAAACTGTTTTTT
12	TRBV5-6	TRBJ2-1	NA	NA	CASSSVVHEQFF	TGTGCCAGCAGCTCTGTAGTCCATGAGCAGTTCTTC
14	TRBV11-3	TRBJ2-2	NA	NA	CASSLGYGTGELFF	TGTGCCAGCAGCTTAGGTTACGGAACCGGGGAGCTGTTTTTT
15	TRBV4-3	TRBJ2-3	NA	NA	CASSLEGQTTDTQYF	TGCGCCAGCAGTCTGGAGGGACAGACCACAGATACGCAGTATTTT
15	TRBV6-6	TRBJ2-3	NA	NA	CASSYVRGSTDTQYF	TGTGCCAGCAGTTACGTCCGGGGGAGCACAGATACGCAGTATTTT
14	TRBV13	TRBJ2-5	NA	NA	CASSVGGSGETQYF	TGTGCCAGCAGCGTAGGGGGGTCCGGAGAGACCCAGTACTTC
14	TRBV6-1	TRBJ2-7	NA	TRBD2	CASRTSGRANEQYF	TGTGCCAGCAGGACTAGCGGGAGGGCAAACGAGCAGTACTTC
18	TRBV25-1	TRBJ2-1	NA	TRBD1	CASNPAQGQGNSYNEQFF	TGTGCCAGCAATCCCGCACAGGGACAGGGGAACTCCTACAATGAGCAGTTCTTC
15	TRBV7-8	TRBJ2-3	NA	NA	CASSLDGVLSDTQYF	TGTGCCAGCAGCTTAGACGGTGTACTATCAGATACGCAGTATTTT
13	TRBV2	TRBJ2-5	NA	NA	CASTGEVKETQYF	TGTGCCAGCACCGGGGAGGTGAAAGAGACCCAGTACTTC
14	TRBV7-3	TRBJ2-1	NA	NA	CASSLQSGTDEQFF	TGTGCCAGCAGCTTACAGTCGGGGACGGATGAGCAGTTCTTC
12	TRBV7-9	TRBJ1-2	NA	NA	CASSLGSYGYTF	TGTGCCAGCAGCTTAGGCAGTTATGGCTACACCTTC
13	TRBV7-9	TRBJ2-5	NA	NA	CASSLAGGETQYF	TGTGCCAGCAGCTTAGCCGGGGGAGAGACCCAGTACTTC
14	TRBV5-1	TRBJ2-3	NA	NA	CASSLARDSDTQYF	TGCGCCAGCAGCTTGGCCAGGGACTCAGATACGCAGTATTTT
16	TRBV5-1	TRBJ2-2	NA	TRBD2	CASSLVPAGYTGELFF	TGCGCCAGCAGCTTGGTCCCAGCGGGATACACCGGGGAGCTGTTTTTT
16	TRBV7-8	TRBJ2-2	NA	TRBD2	CASSSTSGTNTGELFF	TGTGCCAGCAGCTCGACTAGCGGGACAAACACCGGGGAGCTGTTTTTT
17	TRBV18	TRBJ1-1	NA	NA	CASSPIPGRGANTEAFF	TGTGCCAGCTCACCTATACCGGGCCGAGGGGCGAACACTGAAGCTTTCTTT